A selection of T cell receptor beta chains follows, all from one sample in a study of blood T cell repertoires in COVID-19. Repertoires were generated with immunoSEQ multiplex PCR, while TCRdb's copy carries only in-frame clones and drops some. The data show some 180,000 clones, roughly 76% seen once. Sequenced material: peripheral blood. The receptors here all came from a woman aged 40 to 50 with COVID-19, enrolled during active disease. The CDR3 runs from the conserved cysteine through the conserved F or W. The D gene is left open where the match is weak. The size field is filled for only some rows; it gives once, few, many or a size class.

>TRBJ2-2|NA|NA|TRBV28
TGTGCCAGCAGTATCCTAACTCCGGAGCTTCGGGGGGAGCTGTTTTTT
CASSILTPELRGELFF
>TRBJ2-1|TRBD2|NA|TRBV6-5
TGTGCCAGCAGTACCCGGACTAGCGGCAACAATGAGCAGTTCTTC
CASSTRTSGNNEQFF
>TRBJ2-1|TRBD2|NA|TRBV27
TGTGCCAGCAGTGTCGTAGCGGGTAGAAACAATGAGCAGTTCTTC
CASSVVAGRNNEQFF
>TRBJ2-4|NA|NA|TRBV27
TGTGCCAGCAGTTTATCGGGGAGTTCGGCGAACATTCAGTACTTC
CASSLSGSSANIQYF
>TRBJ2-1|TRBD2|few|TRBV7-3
TGTGCCACCAGTCCTAATGGCGGGAGCTCCTACAATGAGCAGTTCTTC
CATSPNGGSSYNEQFF
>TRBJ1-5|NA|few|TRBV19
TGTGCCAGTAGTCCGACATATAGCAATCAGCCCCAGCATTTT
CASSPTYSNQPQHF
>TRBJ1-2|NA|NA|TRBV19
TGTGCCAGTTACATGGGGAGTAACTATGGCTACACCTTC
CASYMGSNYGYTF
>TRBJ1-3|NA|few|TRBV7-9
TGTGCCAGCAGCCGAGACAGGAGCTCTGGAAACACCATATATTTT
CASSRDRSSGNTIYF
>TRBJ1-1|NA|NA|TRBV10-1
TGCGCCAGCAGTGAGTTGAGAGGAGTGAACACTGAAGCTTTCTTT
CASSELRGVNTEAFF
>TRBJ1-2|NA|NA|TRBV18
TGTGCCAGCTCACCGCAAGCGCAGGGGCGGGACTATGGCTACACCTTC
CASSPQAQGRDYGYTF
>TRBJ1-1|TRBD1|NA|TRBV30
TGTGCCTGGTCAACAGGGGCGAACACTGAAGCTTTCTTT
CAWSTGANTEAFF
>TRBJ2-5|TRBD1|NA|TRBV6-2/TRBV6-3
TGTGCCAGCAGTTATGACAGGGGCACAGAGACCCAGTACTTC
CASSYDRGTETQYF
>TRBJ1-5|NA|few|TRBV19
TGTGCCAGTAGTATTTGGGGGCAAGAGCCCCAGCATTTT
CASSIWGQEPQHF
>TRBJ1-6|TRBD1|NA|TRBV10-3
TGTGCCACCCGGGACAGGGTGTATAATTCACCCCTCCACTTT
CATRDRVYNSPLHF
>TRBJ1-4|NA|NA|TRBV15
TGTGCCACCAGCAGAGAACAGGTACCAACTAATGAAAAACTGTTTTTT
CATSREQVPTNEKLFF
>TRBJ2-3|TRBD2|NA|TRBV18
TGTGCCAGCTCACCACTTGGGCAGCGGGGAGCGGCAGATACGCAGTATTTT
CASSPLGQRGAADTQYF
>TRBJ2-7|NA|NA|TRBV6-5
TGTGCCAGCAGTTCTGGGGCTCTGTGGGATTCCTACGAGCAGTACTTC
CASSSGALWDSYEQYF
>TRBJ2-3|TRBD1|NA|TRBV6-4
TGTGCCAGCAGTAAAGGACAGGCGGTAGGCACAGATACGCAGTATTTT
CASSKGQAVGTDTQYF
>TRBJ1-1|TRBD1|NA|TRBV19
TGTGCCAGTAGTATTGACAGGGGAACTGAAGCTTTCTTT
CASSIDRGTEAFF
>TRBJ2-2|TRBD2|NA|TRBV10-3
TGTGCCATCGCTGCCCCGACTAGCGGGATTGGAGGGACCGGGGAGCTGTTTTTT
CAIAAPTSGIGGTGELFF
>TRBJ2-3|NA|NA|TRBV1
TGCACTGGGGGGGAAAGCACAGATACGCAGTATTTT
CTGGESTDTQYF
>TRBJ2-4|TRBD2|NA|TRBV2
TGTGCCACCCCGGCTAGCGGGGGGGTGCCTAACAGTTTAGCCAAAAACATTCAGTACTTC
CATPASGGVPNSLAKNIQYF
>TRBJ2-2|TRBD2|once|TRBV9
TGTGCCAGCAGTCGTAGCGGGGTGAACACCGGGGAGCTGTTTTTT
CASSRSGVNTGELFF
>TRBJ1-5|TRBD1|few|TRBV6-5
TGTGCCAGCAGGGGGACAGGACTCAATCAGCCCCAGCATTTT
CASRGTGLNQPQHF
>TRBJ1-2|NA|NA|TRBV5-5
TGTGCCAGCAGCTCACAGCAGGGTACCTATGGCTACACCTTC
CASSSQQGTYGYTF
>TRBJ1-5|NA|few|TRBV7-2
TGTGCCAGCAGCTTAGATGGGCAGGGCGATCAGCCCCAGCATTTT
CASSLDGQGDQPQHF
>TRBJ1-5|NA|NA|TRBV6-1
TGTGCCAGCAGTGAACAGGCTTATCAGCCCCAGCATTTT
CASSEQAYQPQHF
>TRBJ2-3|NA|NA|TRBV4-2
TGTGCCAGCAGCCAAGACCGTCAGCGGGGACAAACAGATACGCAGTATTTT
CASSQDRQRGQTDTQYF
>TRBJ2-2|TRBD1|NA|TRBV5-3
TGTGCCAGAAGCTTGGTTGGGACAGGGGCTACTAACACCGGGGAGCTGTTTTTT
CARSLVGTGATNTGELFF
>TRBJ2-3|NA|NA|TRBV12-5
TGTGCTAGTGGTTTCACATTCACAGATACGCAGTATTTT
CASGFTFTDTQYF
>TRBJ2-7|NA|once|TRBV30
TGTGCCTGGAGACCGACAGCAACCTACGAGCAGTACTTC
CAWRPTATYEQYF
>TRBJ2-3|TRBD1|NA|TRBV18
TGTGCCAGCTCACCACGGGGACAGCGCACAGATACGCAGTATTTT
CASSPRGQRTDTQYF
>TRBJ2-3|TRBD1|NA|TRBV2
TGTGCCAGCCTCCGGGACAGGGCCACAGATACGCAGTATTTT
CASLRDRATDTQYF
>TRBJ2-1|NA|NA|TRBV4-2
TGTGCCAGCAGCCAAGAGGGGGACAGGGGGGGACTAGCGGTTAACAATGAGCAGTTCTTC
CASSQEGDRGGLAVNNEQFF
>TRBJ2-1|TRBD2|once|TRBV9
TGTGCCAGCAGCGTCTTGGCGGGGGGACCAGGCAATGAGCAGTTCTTC
CASSVLAGGPGNEQFF
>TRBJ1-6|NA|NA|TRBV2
TGTGCCAGCAGTGAAGAGACATCAAATTCACCCCTCCACTTT
CASSEETSNSPLHF
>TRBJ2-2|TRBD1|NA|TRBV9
TGTGCCAGCAGCGTAGTCTCAGGGGGCCTCAACACCGGGGAGCTGTTTTTT
CASSVVSGGLNTGELFF
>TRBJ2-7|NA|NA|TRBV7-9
TGTGCCAGCAGCTTAAGGACTCCCCCCTACGAGCAGTACTTC
CASSLRTPPYEQYF
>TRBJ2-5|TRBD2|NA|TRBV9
TGTGCCAGCAGCGTAGCGGGTCGTGTTTGGGGGGGTCAACAAGAGACCCAGTACTTC
CASSVAGRVWGGQQETQYF
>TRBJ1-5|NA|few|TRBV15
TGTGCCACCAGCAGAGATCCCCGAATACATAGCAATCAGCCCCAGCATTTT
CATSRDPRIHSNQPQHF
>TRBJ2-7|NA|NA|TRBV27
TGTGCCAGCAGTTTATCAGTACTTCCTCCCTACGAGCAGTACTTC
CASSLSVLPPYEQYF
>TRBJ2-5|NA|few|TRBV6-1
TGTGCCAGCAGTGAAGAGGGGGAAAACCAAGAGACCCAGTACTTC
CASSEEGENQETQYF
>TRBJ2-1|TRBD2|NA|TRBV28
TGTGCCAGCAGTTTTGGGCTAGCGGGGTCATACAATGAGCAGTTCTTC
CASSFGLAGSYNEQFF